This is a list of T cell receptor beta chains from one sample in a study of cytomegalovirus exposure and HLA in healthy donors. The repertoire was sequenced with immunoSEQ multiplex PCR; TCRdb's copy has only in-frame clones and lacks some. In the table there are about 98,000 clones, 80% to 85% of which are singletons. The specimen was PBMCs. The receptors come from a man between 35 and 55 years old in good health and CMV-seronegative. CDR3s include the opening cysteine and the closing phenylalanine or tryptophan. The D gene is left open where the match is weak. Clone size is shown for a subset of rows, as once, few, many or a class of expanded clone.

V	J	size	D	DNA	CDR3
TRBV4-1	TRBJ1-5	NA	TRBD1	TGCGCCAGCAGCCAATATGGGACAGGCGAAAATCAGCCCCAGCATTTT	CASSQYGTGENQPQHF
TRBV10-3	TRBJ2-1	NA	TRBD1	TGTGCCATCAGTGAGCGGGACAGGGGAACCTACAATGAGCAGTTCTTC	CAISERDRGTYNEQFF
TRBV30	TRBJ2-3	NA	TRBD1	TGTGCCTGGAGTGTGGGACAGGGACTAGATACGCAGTATTTT	CAWSVGQGLDTQYF
TRBV5-6	TRBJ1-1	NA	TRBD1	TGTGCCAGCAGCGAGACAGGGGTACGAGCCTGGAACACTGAAGCTTTCTTT	CASSETGVRAWNTEAFF
TRBV27	TRBJ2-5	few	TRBD1	TGTGCCAGCAGTTCCTGGGCGACAGGGCTAGAGACCCAGTACTTC	CASSSWATGLETQYF
TRBV6-6	TRBJ1-1	NA	TRBD1	TGTGCCAGCAGTTGGCCGGGACAGGGGAACACTGAAGCTTTCTTT	CASSWPGQGNTEAFF
TRBV2	TRBJ2-1	NA	TRBD1	TGTGCCATAAGGACAGGATACTACAATGAGCAGTTCTTC	CAIRTGYYNEQFF
TRBV7-2	TRBJ2-1	NA	TRBD2	TGTGCCAGCAGTAAAGCTGGCCTAGCGGGGGTTGGAAATGAGCAGTTCTTC	CASSKAGLAGVGNEQFF
TRBV19	TRBJ1-4	NA	TRBD1	TGTGCCAGTAGTTCTCCGGGACAGGGCGGTGAAAAACTGTTTTTT	CASSSPGQGGEKLFF
TRBV5-1	TRBJ2-2	NA	TRBD2	TGCGCCAGCAGCTTAACTAGCGGGGCGAACACCGGGGAGCTGTTTTTT	CASSLTSGANTGELFF
TRBV7-2	TRBJ2-3	NA	NA	TGTGCCAGCAGCTTATCGCAGTCCACAGATACGCAGTATTTT	CASSLSQSTDTQYF
TRBV9	TRBJ2-7	NA	NA	TGTGCCAGCGGGACTCCGGGTTACGAGCAGTACTTC	CASGTPGYEQYF
TRBV5-1	TRBJ2-5	NA	TRBD2	TGCGCCAGCAGCTTGGCTCTAGCGGGACGTGAGACCCAGTACTTC	CASSLALAGRETQYF
TRBV7-9	TRBJ2-1	NA	NA	TGTGCCAGCAGCTTAGGAGGAGGGGTGTCCTACAATGAGCAGTTCTTC	CASSLGGGVSYNEQFF
TRBV7-3	TRBJ2-2	NA	NA	TGTGCCAGCAGCTTATACAGTTTCGGCACCGGGGAGCTGTTTTTT	CASSLYSFGTGELFF
TRBV5-4	TRBJ2-3	few	TRBD1	TGTGCCAGCAGCGCCGACAGGGCAGATACGCAGTATTTT	CASSADRADTQYF
TRBV15	TRBJ1-1	NA	TRBD1	TGTGCCACCAGCGTCAGGGGGACTGAAGCTTTCTTT	CATSVRGTEAFF
TRBV5-1	TRBJ1-2	NA	NA	TGCGCCAGCAGCCCGGGGGGGACCCAGAGTGGCTACACCTTC	CASSPGGTQSGYTF